The present TCR beta chain was sequenced within a study of cytomegalovirus exposure and HLA in healthy donors. Overall study findings and caveats: With high specificity and sensitivity, the classifier reportedly diagnosed cytomegalovirus status.

The CDR3 runs to 18 residues. V trimming: 1 base; J trimming: 0 bases; junction bases outside the gene matches: 10. Germline V CDR1 and CDR2: MNHNS, SASEGT. The protocol was immunoSEQ multiplex PCR, while the TCRdb copy is restricted to in-frame clones and leaves out a portion. The data contain tens of thousands of clones, roughly 93% of them singletons. With respect to this clone: The antigen remains unidentified.

Sequenced: PBMCs. The TCR was taken from a woman in her 30s in good health and CMV-seronegative. J is TRBJ2-5 and V is TRBV6-1, with 8 positions matching TRBD2. CDR3 DNA sequence: TGTGCCAGCAGTGAAGGGTGGGATAGCGGGATATACCAAGAGACCCAGTACTTC. As protein: CASSEGWDSGIYQETQYF.